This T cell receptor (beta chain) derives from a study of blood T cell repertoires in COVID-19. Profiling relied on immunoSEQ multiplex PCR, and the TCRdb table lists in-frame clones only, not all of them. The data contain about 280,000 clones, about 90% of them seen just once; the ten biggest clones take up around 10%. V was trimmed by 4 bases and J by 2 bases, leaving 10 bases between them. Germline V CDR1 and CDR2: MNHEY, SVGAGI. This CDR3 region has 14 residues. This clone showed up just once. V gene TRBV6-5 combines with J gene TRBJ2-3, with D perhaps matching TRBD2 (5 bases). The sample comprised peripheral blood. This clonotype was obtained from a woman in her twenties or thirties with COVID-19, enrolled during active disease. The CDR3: CASSFTLDTDTQYF. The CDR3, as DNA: TGTGCCAGCAGTTTCACACTAGACACAGATACGCAGTATTTT.